This TCR beta chain was identified in a study of blood T cell repertoires in COVID-19. In the source study's methods: The assay estimated nucleated cells by amplifying reference gene primers. This table comes from immunoSEQ multiplex PCR, and its TCRdb copy is limited to in-frame clones, with some not included. For V, J and clone size, that table is used; D and trimming come from the DNA. Here the sample spans some 110,000 clones, about two thirds being singletons. This clone was seen at least ten times. Germline CDR1 and CDR2: GTSNPN and SVGIG (reference sequence). This CDR3 region has 14 residues. V lost 3 bases and J lost 8; bases outside the gene matches: 10.

The chain is built from TRBV30 and TRBJ1-2; 9 nucleotides align to TRBD1. This TCR was sampled from a human donor with acute or convalescent COVID-19. The donor label of this sample is uncertain. The sample taken for sequencing was peripheral blood. The CDR3 sequence: CAWSRRRTGAGYTF. The DNA of the CDR3 is TGTGCCTGGAGCCGCCGGCGGACAGGGGCCGGCTACACCTTC.